This T cell receptor (beta chain) was obtained from a study of shared clonotypes between healthy human individuals. At the level of the study: Three plates each covered CD4 naive and memory; CD8 naive two, CD8 memory one.

Findings and caveats of the study: The sharing of about 5% of naive CD4 clonotypes was seen across several donors. The study generally estimated greater richness for naive than memory subsets.

The protocol was immunoSEQ multiplex PCR, while the TCRdb copy is restricted to in-frame clones and leaves out a portion. The repertoire holds roughly 700,000 clones, with 90% as singletons. Participating donors were healthy, HIV-negative adults free of recent acute infections or vaccinations. There are a few counts of this clone. Its antigen is not identified. The ends lost 7 bases at V and 5 bases at J; junction bases unmatched: 7. CDR3 length equals 13 residues. The germline V gene has CDR1 SGHDN and CDR2 FVKESK. The source material was memory CD8+ T cells from PBMCs. Subset given: CD45RO+ cells pooled with CCR7-negative TemRA cells. This sequence originates from a man between 18 and 29 years old in good health. Some clones in this sample may be carry-over from other donors' samples. The chain carries TRBV14 and TRBJ1-1; TRBD1 matches at 7 bases. The CDR3 nucleotides read TGTGCCAGCAACCCAACAGGGGAAACTGAAGCTTTCTTT. Its protein product is CASNPTGETEAFF. Full variable domain (remainder filled in from reference TRBV14 and TRBJ1-1): EAGVTQFPSHSVIEKGQTVTLRCDPISGHDNLYWYRRVMGKEIKFLLHFVKESKQDESGMPNNRFLAERTGGTYSTLKVQPAELEDSGVYFCASNPTGETEAFFGQGTRLTVV.